These 18 T cell receptor beta chains share one sample of origin, sequenced in a study of identical twins. Each CDR3 protein gets one entry after TCRdb re-called the 5' RACE reads with MiXCR. The table lists some 500,000 distinct CDR3 sequences, 14% of them singletons. This sample also belongs to another study, concerning yellow fever vaccine responses in identical twins.

The material sequenced was CD4+ T cells sorted from blood. The receptors stem from a young woman in good health.

This sequence joins TRBV7-2 and TRBJ1-2; tentative D call: TRBD1 (5 bases). This CDR3 is built from 15 residues. Trimming removed 5 bases at V and 4 bases at J, with 17 bases between. Germline V gives CDR1 SGHTA, CDR2 FQGNSA. The CDR3 is CASSPQSQGSYGYTF. DNA of the CDR3: TGTGCCAGCAGCCCCCAAAGTCAGGGTAGCTATGGCTACACCTTC.

The V gene is TRBV7-9, the J gene TRBJ1-1; no definite D call. V lost 3 bases and J 11 bases, leaving 4 bases between the germline ends. This CDR3 spans 9 amino acids. Germline CDR1 and CDR2: SEHNR and FQNEAQ (reference sequence). CDR3 amino acids: CASSFSAFF. In DNA form, the CDR3 reads TGTGCCAGCAGCTTCTCGGCTTTCTTT.

V and J are TRBV6-2 or TRBV6-3 and TRBJ2-1; 10 bases match TRBD2. CDR1 and CDR2 from the germline V gene are MNHEY and SVGEGT. This CDR3 has 14 amino acids. V gave up 8 bases and J gave up 7 bases; unmatched junction bases: 8. The CDR3 region has the DNA TGTGCCAGCGGGCTAGCGGGAGTCGAGAATGAGCAGTTCTTC. Amino acid sequence: CASGLAGVENEQFF.

This clonotype came up a few times. The rearrangement uses TRBV4-2 and TRBJ2-4; 8 bases match TRBD2. Germline V gene data show CDR1 as LGHNA and CDR2 as YNFKEQ. This CDR3 is 19 amino acids long. The V segment lost 1 base and the J segment 0 bases; nucleotides outside the gene matches: 11. CDR3 loop: CASSQVGTRGDLAKNIQYF. CDR3 coding DNA: TGTGCCAGCAGCCAAGTAGGGACTAGGGGGGATCTAGCCAAAAACATTCAGTACTTC.

This clonotype has at least ten counts. The DNA for the CDR3 is TGTGCCAGCAGCCCCCCAGGGGGTACGCAGTATTTT. It is translated as CASSPPGGTQYF. The chain recombines TRBV7-2 with TRBJ2-3; TRBD1 matches 7 bases. The CDR3 runs to 12 residues. Per germline, CDR1 SGHTA and CDR2 FQGNSA. With 5 bases clipped from V and 8 bases from J, the junction kept 4 bases outside the gene matches.

This clonotype has just a few counts. The chain couples TRBV30 to TRBJ2-1, with TRBD2 identical over 11 bases. Germline values: CDR1 GTSNPN, CDR2 SVGIG (reference sequence). This CDR3 has 16 amino acids. V was pared by 4 bases and J by 7 bases, with 12 bases of the junction left unmatched. The DNA of the CDR3 is TGTGCCTGGACACTCGGGCCTCTAGCGGGGGGTAATGAGCAGTTCTTC. It yields the protein CAWTLGPLAGGNEQFF.

This clonotype was counted between two and nine times. This sequence joins TRBV10-3 and TRBJ2-6; D call uncertain. CDR3 length: 17 residues. Germline values: CDR1 ENHRY, CDR2 SYGVKD. The V end was cut by 4 bases, the J end by 0 bases, with 13 bases between. The CDR3 coding sequence is TGTGCCATCAGTGTTGTCACGTCCGACTCTGGGGCCAACGTCCTGACTTTC. Its protein product is CAISVVTSDSGANVLTF.

This clonotype was observed a handful of times. The rearrangement joins TRBV3-1 to TRBJ2-5; 8 bases fit TRBD2. The V gene end was trimmed by 4 bases and the J gene end by 9 bases; junction bases not matched to a gene: 10. The CDR3 runs to 14 residues. Germline V gives CDR1 LGHDT, CDR2 YNNKEL (reference sequence). In nucleotides, the CDR3 is TGTGCCAGCAGCCGACTTAGCGGGGCCGTGGCCCAGTACTTC. Its translation is CASSRLSGAVAQYF.

CDR3 nucleotides: TGTGCCAGCAGCCAAGTTGTTCACACAGATACGCAGTATTTT. Translation: CASSQVVHTDTQYF. This sequence joins TRBV3-1 and TRBJ2-3; no reliable D call. This CDR3 is 14 amino acids long. The germline V gene has CDR1 LGHDT and CDR2 YNNKEL (reference sequence). V gave up 1 base and J gave up 2 bases, with 7 bases separating them.

This clonotype was seen ten or more times. This chain joins TRBV5-1 and TRBJ2-7; 8 bases match TRBD2. The CDR3 sequence is 14 residues long. The ends lost 4 bases at V and 4 bases at J; junction bases unmatched: 7. The germline V gene has CDR1 SGHRS and CDR2 YFSETQ. DNA of the CDR3: TGCGCCAGCAGCAATGGACTAGCAAGGTACGAGCAGTACTTC. Translated, it gives CASSNGLARYEQYF.

The rearrangement links TRBV20-1 to TRBJ2-3, with 15 bases matching TRBD2. Germline assignment: CDR1 DFQATT and CDR2 SNEGSKA (reference sequence). V trimming: 6 bases; J trimming: 6 bases; junction bases outside the gene matches: 1. CDR3 length: 13 amino acids. In DNA form, the CDR3 reads TGCAGTGCCGGGACTAGCGGGAGGGATACGCAGTATTTT. Protein product: CSAGTSGRDTQYF.

This clonotype was found a few times. V is TRBV28 and J is TRBJ2-6; a weak D match, TRBD2 (7 bases). Germline CDR1 MDHEN, CDR2 SYDVKM. Trimming pared 5 bases from V and 0 bases from J, leaving 23 bases between. The CDR3 length is 20 residues. CDR3 sequence (DNA): TGTGCCAGCAGTCCGAGGAGCCGGGGGGCCCGAATCTCTGGGGCCAACGTCCTGACTTTC. Translated, it gives CASSPRSRGARISGANVLTF.

The V and J genes are TRBV7-2 and TRBJ2-3; maybe TRBD2 (5 bases). V lost 1 base, J lost 6 bases, and 11 bases lay in between. Germline CDR1 SGHTA, CDR2 FQGNSA. The CDR3 is 14 amino acids. The CDR3 loop reads CASSLGAAHDTQYF. The CDR3 nucleotides read TGTGCCAGCAGCTTAGGAGCGGCTCATGATACGCAGTATTTT.

This clonotype was picked up a small number of times. The chain carries TRBV11-1 and TRBJ2-3; TRBD2 aligns across 11 bases. V lost 7 bases and J lost 4; bases outside the gene matches: 7. The CDR3 runs to 15 residues. The germline gives CDR1 SGHAT, CDR2 FQDESV (reference sequence). CDR3 coding DNA: TGTGCCAGCATCCAAACTAGCGGGAGATCAGATACGCAGTATTTT. Amino acid sequence: CASIQTSGRSDTQYF.

This rearrangement joins TRBV20-1 to TRBJ2-1; 8 nucleotides match TRBD2. V gave up 0 bases and J gave up 8 bases; unmatched junction bases: 15. The CDR3 is 17 residues long. CDR1 is DFQATT and CDR2 is SNEGSKA in the germline V gene (reference sequence). The CDR3 is CSARDLEVAGRGDEQFF. The CDR3 coding sequence is TGCAGTGCTAGAGATCTCGAAGTAGCGGGACGGGGCGATGAGCAGTTCTTC.

In this sample, this clonotype turned up a few times. This chain connects TRBV29-1 to TRBJ2-7; TRBD2 matches at 10 bases. V dropped 4 bases and J dropped 6; count of bases not matched to a gene: 12. CDR1 is SQVTM and CDR2 is ANQGSEA in the germline V gene. The CDR3 consists of 15 residues. The DNA for the CDR3 is TGCAGCGTTGGAGCTAGCGGGAGCGCTCTCGGCGAGCAGTACTTC. This translates into CSVGASGSALGEQYF.

A few counts support this clonotype. The chain carries TRBV5-1 and TRBJ2-5; D may be TRBD1 or TRBD2 (5 bases each). Germline values: CDR1 SGHRS, CDR2 YFSETQ. Trimming cost V 4 bases and J 2 bases, with 15 bases left between them. This CDR3 is 15 amino acids long. CDR3 region: CASSGDGTRQETQYF. In DNA, the CDR3 is TGCGCCAGCAGCGGGGACGGGACCCGACAAGAGACCCAGTACTTC. The whole variable domain, remainder taken from reference TRBV5-1 and TRBJ2-5, is KAGVTQTPRYLIKTRGQQVTLSCSPISGHRSVSWYQQTPGQGLQFLFEYFSETQRNKGNFPGRFSGRQFSNSRSEMNVSTLELGDSALYLCASSGDGTRQETQYFGPGTRLLVL.

The chain carries TRBV11-2 and TRBJ2-5; 13 nucleotides align to TRBD2. With V trimmed by 4 bases and J by 1 base, 9 bases remained unmatched. The germline gives CDR1 SGHAT, CDR2 FQNNGV. CDR3 length: 18 amino acids. The CDR3 DNA reads as TGTGCCAGCAGCTCCAGGACTAGCGGGAGAGACTTCCAAGAGACCCAGTACTTC. Residues: CASSSRTSGRDFQETQYF.